This T cell receptor (beta chain) originates from a study of beta chain features in type 1 diabetes. Study-wide background: What patients shared with healthy donors was a similar profile of age, gender and cell yields.

CDR1 SGHRS and CDR2 YFSETQ come from the germline V gene. V shed 0 bases and J shed 2 bases, with 3 bases lying between them. This CDR3 is 12 amino acids long. The investigators reverse transcribed all of the isolated RNA, so they sequenced expressed TCRB transcripts. Sequencing used immunoSEQ multiplex PCR; TCRdb keeps in-frame clones, though not all of them. This table has more than 250,000 clones, around 24% appearing once. This clone showed up just once. Its antigen is unknown. Study-level points and caveats: A pattern of fewer insertions and more deletions at VDJ junctions was seen in type 1 diabetes patients. TCRB CDR3 length was moderately but significantly reduced in all four CD4+ subsets of Type 1 diabetes patients. Within the patient group, naive, central memory and Treg TCRB repertoires appeared more similar to each other than within healthy donors. Researchers cautioned that cDNA sequencing could over-represent cells with high TCR expression.

Material for sequencing was naive CD4+ T cells from blood. This TCR was sampled from a woman aged 25-40 years with type 1 diabetes. This chain joins TRBV5-1 and TRBJ2-7; D gene unclear. This CDR3 reads CASSLATYEQYF. As DNA, the CDR3 is TGCGCCAGCAGCTTGGCTACCTACGAGCAGTACTTC. The variable domain in full, completed from reference TRBV5-1 and TRBJ2-7, reads KAGVTQTPRYLIKTRGQQVTLSCSPISGHRSVSWYQQTPGQGLQFLFEYFSETQRNKGNFPGRFSGRQFSNSRSEMNVSTLELGDSALYLCASSLATYEQYFGPGTRLTVT.